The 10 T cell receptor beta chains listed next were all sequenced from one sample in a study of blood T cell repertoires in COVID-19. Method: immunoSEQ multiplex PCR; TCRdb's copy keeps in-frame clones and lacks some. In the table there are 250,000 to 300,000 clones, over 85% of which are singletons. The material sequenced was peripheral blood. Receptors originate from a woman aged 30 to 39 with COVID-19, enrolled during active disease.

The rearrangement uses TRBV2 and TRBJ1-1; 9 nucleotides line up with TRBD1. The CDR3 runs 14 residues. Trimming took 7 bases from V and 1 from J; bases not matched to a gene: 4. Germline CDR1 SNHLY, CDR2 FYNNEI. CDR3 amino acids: CASIKQGANTEAFF. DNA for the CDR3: TGTGCCAGCATTAAACAGGGGGCGAACACTGAAGCTTTCTTT.

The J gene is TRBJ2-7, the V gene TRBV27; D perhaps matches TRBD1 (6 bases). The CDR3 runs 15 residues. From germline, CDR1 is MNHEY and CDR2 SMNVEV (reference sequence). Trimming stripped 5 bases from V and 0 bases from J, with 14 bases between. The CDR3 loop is CASSSQGHSSYEQYF. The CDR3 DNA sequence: TGTGCCAGCAGTAGTCAGGGACACTCCTCCTACGAGCAGTACTTC.

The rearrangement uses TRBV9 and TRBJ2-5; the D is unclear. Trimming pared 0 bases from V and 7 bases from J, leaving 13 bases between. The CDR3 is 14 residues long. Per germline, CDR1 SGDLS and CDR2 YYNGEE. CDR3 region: CASSVDGRSGTQYF. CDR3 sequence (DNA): TGTGCCAGCAGCGTAGACGGCCGATCAGGGACCCAGTACTTC.

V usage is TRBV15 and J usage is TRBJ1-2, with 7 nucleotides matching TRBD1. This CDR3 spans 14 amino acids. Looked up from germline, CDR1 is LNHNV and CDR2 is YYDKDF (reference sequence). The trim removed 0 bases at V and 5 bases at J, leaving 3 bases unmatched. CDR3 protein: CATSREQGQYGYTF. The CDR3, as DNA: TGTGCCACCAGCAGAGAACAGGGGCAGTATGGCTACACCTTC. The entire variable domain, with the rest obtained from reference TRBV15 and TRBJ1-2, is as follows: DAMVIQNPRYQVTQFGKPVTLSCSQTLNHNVMYWYQQKSSQAPKLLFHYYDKDFNNEADTPDNFQSRRPNTSFCFLDIRSPGLGDTAMYLCATSREQGQYGYTFGSGTRLTVV.

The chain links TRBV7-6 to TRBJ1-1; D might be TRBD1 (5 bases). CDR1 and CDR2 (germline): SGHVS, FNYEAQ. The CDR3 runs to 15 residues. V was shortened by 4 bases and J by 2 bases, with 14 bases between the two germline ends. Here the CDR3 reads CASSSVDIENTEAFF. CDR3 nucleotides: TGTGCCAGCAGCTCGGTGGACATTGAAAACACTGAAGCTTTCTTT.

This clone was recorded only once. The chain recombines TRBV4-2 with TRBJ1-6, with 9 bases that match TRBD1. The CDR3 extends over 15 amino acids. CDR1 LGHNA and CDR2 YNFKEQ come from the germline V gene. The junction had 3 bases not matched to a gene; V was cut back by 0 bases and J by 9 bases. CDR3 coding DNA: TGTGCCAGCAGCCAAGATGACAGGGGGAGTTCACCCCTCCACTTT. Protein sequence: CASSQDDRGSSPLHF.

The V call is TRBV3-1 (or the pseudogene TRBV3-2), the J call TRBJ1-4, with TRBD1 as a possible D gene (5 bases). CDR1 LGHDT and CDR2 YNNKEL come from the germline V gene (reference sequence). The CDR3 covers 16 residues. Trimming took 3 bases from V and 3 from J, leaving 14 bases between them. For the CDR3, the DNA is TGTGCCAGCAGCCAGAACCGCCCGGGGGCTAATGAAAAACTGTTTTTT. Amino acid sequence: CASSQNRPGANEKLFF.

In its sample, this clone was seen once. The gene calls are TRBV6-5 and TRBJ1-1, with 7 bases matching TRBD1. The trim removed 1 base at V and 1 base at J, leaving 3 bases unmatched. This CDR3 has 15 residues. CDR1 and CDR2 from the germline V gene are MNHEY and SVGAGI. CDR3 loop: CASSYFGTANTEAFF. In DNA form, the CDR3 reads TGTGCCAGCAGTTACTTCGGGACAGCGAACACTGAAGCTTTCTTT.

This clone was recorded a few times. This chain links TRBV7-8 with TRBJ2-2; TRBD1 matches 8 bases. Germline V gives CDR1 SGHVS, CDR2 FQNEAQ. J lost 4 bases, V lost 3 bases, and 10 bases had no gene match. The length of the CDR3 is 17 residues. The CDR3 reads CASSFLDRGAGTGELFF. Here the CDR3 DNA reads TGTGCCAGCAGCTTTTTAGACAGGGGCGCGGGCACCGGGGAGCTGTTTTTT.

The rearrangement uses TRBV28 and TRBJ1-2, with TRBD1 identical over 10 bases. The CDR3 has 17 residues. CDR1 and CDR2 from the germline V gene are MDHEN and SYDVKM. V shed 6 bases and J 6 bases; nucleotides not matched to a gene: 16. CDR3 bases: TGTGCCAGCAGCTCTCTGGGACAGGGGATTGCCCGGGATGGCTACACCTTC. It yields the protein CASSSLGQGIARDGYTF.